This entry concerns a single T cell receptor (beta chain). The CDR3 runs 14 residues. Germline CDR1 reads MNHNY; CDR2 reads SVGAGI (reference sequence). V was shortened by 0 bases and J by 6 bases, with 11 bases between the two germline ends. RNA transcripts served as template for amplifying TCR beta CDR3 sequences. Scientists carried out first-round RT-PCR using HTBI primers and then a second-round multiplex PCR. TCRdb independently ran MiXCR on the multiplex PCR reads; one entry per CDR3 protein. The table lists around 1.1 million distinct CDR3 sequences, about 36% of them singletons. The record originates from a study of Graves' ophthalmopathy and Graves' hyperthyroidism.

Source material: peripheral blood or thyroid tissue (not recorded which). The gene calls are TRBV6-6 and TRBJ1-2, with a possible D match to TRBD1 (5 bases). The source is an adult man with Graves' hyperthyroidism. The CDR3 region is CASSYSWGKDGYTF. For the CDR3, the DNA is TGTGCCAGCAGTTACTCGTGGGGCAAAGATGGCTACACCTTC.